A single sample is the source of the 19 T cell receptor beta chains below, sequenced in a study of identical twins. TCRdb passed the 5' RACE reads through MiXCR, listing each CDR3 protein once. Seen here are about 430,000 distinct CDR3 sequences, around a sixth observed once, and the top ten hold 9% to 15%. Material: naive T cells sorted from blood. Receptors originate from a man between 45 and 60 years old in good health.

This clonotype has ten or more counts. V is TRBV6-2 or TRBV6-3 and J is TRBJ2-7; TRBD1 matches at 7 bases. The CDR3 is made up of 16 amino acids. V shed 4 bases and J 3 bases; nucleotides not matched to a gene: 12. CDR1 and CDR2 from the germline V gene are MNHEY and SVGEGT. The CDR3 DNA reads as TGTGCCAGCAGTTTTGTCCGGACAGGTGGAAACTACGAGCAGTACTTC. This gives the protein CASSFVRTGGNYEQYF.

This clonotype occurred a few times. The rearrangement links TRBV6-2 or TRBV6-3 to TRBJ1-5; D unclear. Trimming removed 2 bases at V and 2 bases at J, with 7 bases between. The CDR3 length is 14 residues. Per the germline V gene, CDR1 is MNHEY and CDR2 is SVGEGT. CDR3 in DNA: TGTGCCAGCAGTTACGAGGCAGGCAATCAGCCCCAGCATTTT. It encodes CASSYEAGNQPQHF.

This clonotype has a count of ten or more. J is TRBJ2-5 and V is TRBV7-8, with 8 bases fitting TRBD1. Germline loops: CDR1 SGHVS, CDR2 FQNEAQ. V lost 5 bases and J lost 1; bases outside the gene matches: 6. This CDR3 is 15 amino acids long. The CDR3 spells CASSEWTGPQETQYF. DNA for the CDR3: TGTGCCAGCAGCGAATGGACAGGGCCCCAAGAGACCCAGTACTTC.

V gene TRBV10-1 combines with J gene TRBJ2-2; D may be TRBD2 (6 bases). CDR3 length: 14 amino acids. Per the germline V gene, CDR1 is WNHNN and CDR2 is SYGVQD (reference sequence). The ends were cut back, 6 bases at V and 7 bases at J, with 15 bases in the middle. DNA of the CDR3: TGCGCCAGCAGCACCGGGACTCCCGTCGGGGAGCTGTTTTTT. Its protein product is CASSTGTPVGELFF.

This clonotype has a handful of counts. The genes are TRBV12-3 or TRBV12-4 and TRBJ2-3; D gene ambiguous. The V and J ends lost 3 bases and 1 base respectively, with 11 bases between them. The CDR3 is made up of 15 amino acids. Here the CDR3 DNA reads TGTGCCAGCAGTTTCTTACCAGCAGGCACAGATACGCAGTATTTT. Encoded protein: CASSFLPAGTDTQYF.

The chain has TRBV28 and TRBJ1-4; a weak D match, TRBD1 (5 bases). Per germline, CDR1 MDHEN and CDR2 SYDVKM. V lost 6 bases and J lost 5, with 16 bases in between. This CDR3 is 15 amino acids long. The CDR3 protein is CASRSTGTGNEKLFF. In DNA form, the CDR3 reads TGTGCCAGCAGATCGACCGGGACGGGGAATGAAAAACTGTTTTTT.

There are many counts of this clonotype. The chain uses TRBV28 and TRBJ2-7, with D perhaps TRBD1 or TRBD2 (5 bases each). The CDR3 is 11 amino acids. Germline loops: CDR1 MDHEN, CDR2 SYDVKM. Trimming cost V 8 bases and J 3 bases, with 8 bases left between them. The CDR3 region is CASGGVYEQYF. DNA of the CDR3: TGTGCCAGCGGGGGAGTCTACGAGCAGTACTTC.

This clonotype was found a few times. CDR3 DNA: TGTGCCAGCAGCCAGCGCGAACTGATAGCGGGGGGACTGAATGAGCAGTTCTTC. Protein product: CASSQRELIAGGLNEQFF. The chain couples TRBV4-2 to TRBJ2-1, with TRBD2 matching 10 bases. Trimming at V came to 3 bases and at J to 7 bases, leaving 15 bases not matched to a gene. Germline V gives CDR1 LGHNA, CDR2 YNFKEQ. CDR3 length equals 18 residues.

This clonotype was seen more than once but under ten times. The genes are TRBV20-1 and TRBJ2-7; 7 bases are a match to TRBD2. Trimming at V came to 6 bases and at J to 4 bases, leaving 6 bases not matched to a gene. The germline gives CDR1 DFQATT, CDR2 SNEGSKA (reference sequence). The CDR3 is 12 amino acids. The DNA of the CDR3 is TGCAGTGCCATTGCGGGAGTGTACGAGCAGTACTTC. Its protein is CSAIAGVYEQYF.

In this sample, this clonotype turned up many times. For the CDR3, the DNA is TGTGCCAGCAGCGTAGATTCAGGGACAGGGAATTCACCCCTCCACTTT. This gives the protein CASSVDSGTGNSPLHF. The V call is TRBV9, the J call TRBJ1-6, with TRBD1 matching 9 bases. Germline values: CDR1 SGDLS, CDR2 YYNGEE. Trimming at V came to 0 bases and at J to 7 bases, leaving 5 bases not matched to a gene. The CDR3 extends over 16 amino acids.

This rearrangement joins TRBV7-2 to TRBJ2-5; D gene unclear. Trimming removed 1 base from V and 1 base from J, with 10 bases in between. The CDR3 totals 15 residues. CDR1 is SGHTA and CDR2 is FQGNSA in the germline V gene. The CDR3 protein is CASSLGPSLQETQYF. The CDR3 coding sequence is TGTGCCAGCAGCTTAGGACCCAGCCTCCAAGAGACCCAGTACTTC.

This clonotype was counted at least ten times. Sequence at one end of the junction differs from germline and may be a read error. This sequence joins TRBV20-1 and TRBJ2-5, with D possibly TRBD2 on 5 matching bases. CDR3 length equals 10 residues. Germline V gives CDR1 DFQATT, CDR2 SNEGSKA (reference sequence). Here the CDR3 DNA reads TGCAGTGCAAGAGGGGAGACCCAGTACTTC. This gives the protein CSARGETQYF.

Comment on this clonotype: An end of the junction differs from the germline gene, which may be a read error. The chain carries TRBV27 and TRBJ1-3, with a possible D match to TRBD1 (6 bases). The V gene's germline CDR1 is MNHEY and CDR2 SMNVEV (reference sequence). The CDR3 is 16 residues long. The DNA of the CDR3 is TGTGCCAGCAGTCCCTCGGGGGGGCACCTGGGAAACACCATATACTTT. Amino acid sequence: CASSPSGGHLGNTIYF.

This rearrangement joins TRBV6-5 to TRBJ2-5; 10 nucleotides line up with TRBD1. The CDR3 spans 15 residues. With V trimmed by 2 bases and J by 1 base, 1 base remained unmatched. CDR1 and CDR2 (germline): MNHEY, SVGAGI. In DNA form, the CDR3 reads TGTGCCAGCAGTTACGGGACAGGGGCCCAAGAGACCCAGTACTTC. It codes for CASSYGTGAQETQYF.

V gene TRBV7-9 combines with J gene TRBJ2-4; TRBD2 aligns across 8 bases. V dropped 4 bases and J dropped 5; count of bases not matched to a gene: 10. This CDR3 spans 16 amino acids. CDR1 SEHNR and CDR2 FQNEAQ come from the germline V gene (reference sequence). In DNA form, the CDR3 reads TGTGCCAGCAGCTGGGATGATCGGCGGGGGGAAAACATTCAGTACTTC. Protein product: CASSWDDRRGENIQYF. The full variable domain, in which reference TRBV7-9 and TRBJ2-4 provide the parts outside the CDR3, is DTGVSQNPRHKITKRGQNVTFRCDPISEHNRLYWYRQTLGQGPEFLTYFQNEAQLEKSRLLSDRFSAERPKGSFSTLEIQRTEQGDSAMYLCASSWDDRRGENIQYFGAGTRLSVL.

This clonotype appeared a few times. The gene calls are TRBV20-1 and TRBJ1-2, with D unclear. CDR1 is DFQATT and CDR2 is SNEGSKA in the germline V gene (reference sequence). The CDR3 length is 17 residues. Trimming took 2 bases from V and 2 from J, leaving 21 bases between them. The CDR3 DNA follows: TGCAGTGCTAGAACGTGGGGTAACAAGGCCGGGAACTATGGCTACACCTTC. Protein sequence: CSARTWGNKAGNYGYTF.

This clonotype showed up many times. The chain uses TRBV7-6 and TRBJ2-3, with D hard to call. The CDR3 is 13 amino acids. Trimming removed 1 base from V and 2 bases from J, with 4 bases in between. CDR1 SGHVS and CDR2 FNYEAQ come from the germline V gene. DNA for the CDR3: TGTGCCAGCAGCTTAGAGAACACAGATACGCAGTATTTT. Encoded protein: CASSLENTDTQYF.

This clonotype has just one count. The genes are TRBV7-2 and TRBJ2-4; TRBD2 is a possible D gene (5 bases). The germline V gene has CDR1 SGHTA and CDR2 FQGNSA. The CDR3 is 15 amino acids. The V end was cut by 1 base, the J end by 8 bases, with 15 bases between. The CDR3 DNA follows: TGTGCCAGCAGCTTAGGGTTCGGGGTCGGATACATTCAGTACTTC. Its translation is CASSLGFGVGYIQYF.

The gene calls are TRBV6-1 and TRBJ2-6; D is undetermined. This CDR3 region has 14 residues. V was cut by 5 bases and J by 2 bases, with 7 bases left in between. The germline gives CDR1 MNHNS, CDR2 SASEGT. The CDR3 DNA sequence: TGTGCCAGCAGTACCAGTGCTGGGGCCAACGTCCTGACTTTC. Translated: CASSTSAGANVLTF.